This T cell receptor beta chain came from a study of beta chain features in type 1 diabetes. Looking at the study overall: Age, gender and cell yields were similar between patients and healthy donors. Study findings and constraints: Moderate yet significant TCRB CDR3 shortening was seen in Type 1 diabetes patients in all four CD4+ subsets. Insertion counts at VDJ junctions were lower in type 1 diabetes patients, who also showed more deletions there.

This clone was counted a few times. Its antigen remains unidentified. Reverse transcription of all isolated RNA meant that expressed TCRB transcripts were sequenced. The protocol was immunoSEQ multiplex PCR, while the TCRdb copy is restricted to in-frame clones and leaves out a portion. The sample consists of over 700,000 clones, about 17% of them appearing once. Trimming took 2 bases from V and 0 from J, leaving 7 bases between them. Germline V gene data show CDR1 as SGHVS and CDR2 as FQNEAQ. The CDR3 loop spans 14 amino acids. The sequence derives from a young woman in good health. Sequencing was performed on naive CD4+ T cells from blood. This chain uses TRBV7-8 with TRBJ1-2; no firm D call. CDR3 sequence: CASSLSAPNYGYTF. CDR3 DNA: TGTGCCAGCAGCTTATCCGCGCCTAACTATGGCTACACCTTC.